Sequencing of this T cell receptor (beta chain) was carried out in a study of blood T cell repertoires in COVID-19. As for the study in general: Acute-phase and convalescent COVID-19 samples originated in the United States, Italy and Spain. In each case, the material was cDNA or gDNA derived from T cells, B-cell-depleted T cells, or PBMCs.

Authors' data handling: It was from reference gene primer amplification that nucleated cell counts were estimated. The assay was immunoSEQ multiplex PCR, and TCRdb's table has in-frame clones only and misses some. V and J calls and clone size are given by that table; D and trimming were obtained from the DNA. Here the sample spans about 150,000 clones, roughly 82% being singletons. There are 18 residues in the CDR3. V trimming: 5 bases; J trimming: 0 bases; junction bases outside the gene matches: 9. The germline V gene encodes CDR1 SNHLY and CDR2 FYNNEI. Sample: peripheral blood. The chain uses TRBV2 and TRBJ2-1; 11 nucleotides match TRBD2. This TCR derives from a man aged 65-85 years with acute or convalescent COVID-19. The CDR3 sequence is CASSTTSGGLVSYNEQFF. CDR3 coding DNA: TGTGCCAGCAGTACTACTAGCGGGGGCCTCGTCTCCTACAATGAGCAGTTCTTC.